Detailed here is one T cell receptor (beta chain). The data are from a study of blood T cell repertoires in COVID-19. On the study more broadly: The United States, Italy and Spain provided the acute and convalescent COVID-19 samples. In each case, the material was cDNA or gDNA derived from T cells, B-cell-depleted T cells, or PBMCs.

Original handling: The authors estimated nucleated cell counts from reference gene primer amplification. Produced via immunoSEQ multiplex PCR; TCRdb's table is partial and in-frame only. The V and J calls and clone size come from that table; D and trimming were worked out from the DNA. The sample holds about 89,000 clones, more than 85% seen once. Germline-derived CDR1 and CDR2 are MGHRA and YSYEKL. The CDR3 is 16 amino acids. V was pared by 1 base and J by 2 bases, with 11 bases between. The chain is built from TRBV4-1 and TRBJ1-4, with unresolved D. This clonotype was obtained from a human donor with active COVID-19. The donor label of this sample is uncertain. The sample consisted of peripheral blood. This chain's CDR3 is CASSQGVLSTNEKLFF. In nucleotides, the CDR3 is TGCGCCAGCAGCCAAGGCGTCCTGTCGACTAATGAAAAACTGTTTTTT.